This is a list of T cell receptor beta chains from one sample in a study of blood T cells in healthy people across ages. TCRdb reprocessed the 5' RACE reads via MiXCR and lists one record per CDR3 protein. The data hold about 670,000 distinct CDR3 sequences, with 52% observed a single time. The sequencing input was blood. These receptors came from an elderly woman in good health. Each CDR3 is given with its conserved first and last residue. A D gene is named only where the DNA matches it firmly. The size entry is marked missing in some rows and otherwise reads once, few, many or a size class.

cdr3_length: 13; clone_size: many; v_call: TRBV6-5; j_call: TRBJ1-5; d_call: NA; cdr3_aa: CASSPGKDQPQHF; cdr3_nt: TGTGCCAGCAGTCCAGGGAAGGACCAGCCCCAGCATTTT
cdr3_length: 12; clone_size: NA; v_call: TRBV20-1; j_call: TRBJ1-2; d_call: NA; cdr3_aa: CSARPANYGYTF; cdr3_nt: TGCAGTGCTAGACCGGCAAACTATGGCTACACCTTC
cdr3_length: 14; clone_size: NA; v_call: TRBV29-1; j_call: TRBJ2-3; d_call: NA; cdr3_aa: CSVEDLGLTDTQYF; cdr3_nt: TGCAGCGTTGAAGACTTGGGGCTCACAGATACGCAGTATTTT
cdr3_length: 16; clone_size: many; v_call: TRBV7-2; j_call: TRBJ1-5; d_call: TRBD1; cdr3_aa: CASRPQTGFSYQPQHF; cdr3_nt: TGTGCCAGCAGGCCCCAGACAGGGTTCTCTTATCAGCCCCAGCATTTT
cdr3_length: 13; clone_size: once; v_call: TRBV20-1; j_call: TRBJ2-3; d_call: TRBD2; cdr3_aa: CSARLAGARTQYF; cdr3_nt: TGCAGTGCTAGGCTAGCGGGAGCCCGTACGCAGTATTTT
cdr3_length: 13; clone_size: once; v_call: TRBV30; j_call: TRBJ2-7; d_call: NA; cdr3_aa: CAWSVSRSYEQYF; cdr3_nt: TGTGCCTGGAGTGTATCCAGATCCTACGAGCAGTACTTC
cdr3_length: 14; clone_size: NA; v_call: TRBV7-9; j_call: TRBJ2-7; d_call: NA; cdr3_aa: CASSPEANFYEQYF; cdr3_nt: TGTGCCAGCAGCCCCGAGGCCAATTTCTACGAGCAGTACTTC
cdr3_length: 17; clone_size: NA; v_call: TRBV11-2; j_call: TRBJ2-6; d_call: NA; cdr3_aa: CASSLFGGWSGANVLTF; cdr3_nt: TGTGCCAGCAGCTTATTTGGGGGGTGGTCTGGGGCCAACGTCCTGACTTTC
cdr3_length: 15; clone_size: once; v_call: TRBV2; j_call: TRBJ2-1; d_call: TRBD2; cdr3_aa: CASGKGLAFYNEQFF; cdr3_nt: TGTGCCAGCGGGAAGGGACTAGCTTTTTACAATGAGCAGTTCTTC
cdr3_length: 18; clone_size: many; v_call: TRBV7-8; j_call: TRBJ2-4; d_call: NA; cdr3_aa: CASSLVGLGNANKNIQYF; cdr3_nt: TGTGCCAGCAGCCTAGTGGGTTTAGGAAACGCCAACAAAAACATTCAGTACTTC
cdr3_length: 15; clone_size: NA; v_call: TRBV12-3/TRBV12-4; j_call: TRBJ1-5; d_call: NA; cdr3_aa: CASSLIPGGNQPQHF; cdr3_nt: TGTGCCAGCAGTTTAATACCCGGGGGCAATCAGCCCCAGCATTTT
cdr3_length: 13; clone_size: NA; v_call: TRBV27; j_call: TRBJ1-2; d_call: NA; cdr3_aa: CASSPSGGYGYTF; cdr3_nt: TGTGCCAGCAGCCCCTCGGGGGGCTATGGTTACACCTTC
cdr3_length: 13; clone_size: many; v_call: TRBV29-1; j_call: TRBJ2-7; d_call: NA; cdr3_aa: CSVQGGTSYEQYF; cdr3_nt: TGCAGCGTACAAGGCGGGACCTCCTACGAGCAGTACTTC
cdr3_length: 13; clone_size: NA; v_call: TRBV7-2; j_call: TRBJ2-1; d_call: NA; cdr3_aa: CASSPGWHNEQFF; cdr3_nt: TGTGCCAGCAGCCCCGGGTGGCACAATGAGCAGTTCTTC
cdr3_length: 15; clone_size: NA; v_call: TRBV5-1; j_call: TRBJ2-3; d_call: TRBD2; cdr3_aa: CASSLIPGGTDTQYF; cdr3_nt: TGCGCCAGCAGCTTAATTCCGGGGGGGACAGATACGCAGTATTTT
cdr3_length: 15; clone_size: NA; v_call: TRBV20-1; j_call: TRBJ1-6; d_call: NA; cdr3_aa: CSARTSSGGNSPLHF; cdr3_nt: TGCAGTGCTAGGACTTCTTCCGGGGGGAATTCACCCCTCCACTTT
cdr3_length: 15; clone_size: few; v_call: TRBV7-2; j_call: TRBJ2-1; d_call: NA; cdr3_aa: CASSLPHAGGNEQFF; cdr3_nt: TGTGCCAGCAGCTTACCCCACGCGGGTGGGAATGAGCAGTTCTTC
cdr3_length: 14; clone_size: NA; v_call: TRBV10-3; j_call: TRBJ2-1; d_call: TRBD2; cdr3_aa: CAIEASGTYNEQFF; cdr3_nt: TGTGCCATCGAGGCTAGCGGGACGTACAATGAGCAGTTCTTC
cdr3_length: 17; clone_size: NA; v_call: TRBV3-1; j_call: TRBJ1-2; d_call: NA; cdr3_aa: CASSHGTEGAYNYGYTF; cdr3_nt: TGTGCCAGCAGCCATGGTACCGAAGGGGCATATAACTATGGCTACACCTTC
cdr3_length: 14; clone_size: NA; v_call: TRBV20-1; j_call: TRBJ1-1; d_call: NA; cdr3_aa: CSASHRGMNTEAFF; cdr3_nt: TGCAGTGCTAGTCACAGAGGAATGAACACTGAAGCTTTCTTT